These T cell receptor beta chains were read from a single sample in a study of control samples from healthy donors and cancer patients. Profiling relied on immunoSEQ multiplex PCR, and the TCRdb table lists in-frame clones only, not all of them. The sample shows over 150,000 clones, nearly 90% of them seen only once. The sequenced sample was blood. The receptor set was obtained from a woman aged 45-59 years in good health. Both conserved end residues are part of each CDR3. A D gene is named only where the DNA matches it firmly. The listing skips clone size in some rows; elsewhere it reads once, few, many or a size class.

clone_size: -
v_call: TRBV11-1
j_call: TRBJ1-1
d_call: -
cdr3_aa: CASSPDGGGEAFF
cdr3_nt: TGTGCCAGCAGCCCCGACGGGGGGGGTGAAGCTTTCTTT

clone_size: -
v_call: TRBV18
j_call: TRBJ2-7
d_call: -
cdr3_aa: CASRGSGSSYEQYF
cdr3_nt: TGTGCCAGCCGGGGTTCGGGGAGCTCCTACGAGCAGTACTTC

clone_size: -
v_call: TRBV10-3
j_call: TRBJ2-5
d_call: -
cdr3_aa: CAISGGIGTPSQETQYF
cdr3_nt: TGTGCCATCAGTGGGGGGATCGGGACACCCTCCCAAGAGACCCAGTACTTC

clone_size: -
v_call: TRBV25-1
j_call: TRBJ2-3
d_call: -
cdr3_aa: CASSLAGTDTQYF
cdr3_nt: TGTGCCAGCAGTCTCGCGGGAACAGATACGCAGTATTTT

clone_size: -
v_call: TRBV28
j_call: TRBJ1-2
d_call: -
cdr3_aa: CASSLTYGRAYGYTF
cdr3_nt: TGTGCCAGCAGTTTAACGTACGGCAGGGCATATGGCTACACCTTC

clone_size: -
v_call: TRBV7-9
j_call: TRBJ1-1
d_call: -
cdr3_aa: CAMARAPGDTEAFF
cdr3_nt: TGTGCCATGGCCCGGGCCCCCGGGGACACTGAAGCTTTCTTT

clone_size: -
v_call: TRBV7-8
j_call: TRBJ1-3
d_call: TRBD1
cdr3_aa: CASSSTGTGNTIYF
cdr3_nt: TGTGCCAGCAGCTCGACAGGGACTGGAAACACCATATATTTT

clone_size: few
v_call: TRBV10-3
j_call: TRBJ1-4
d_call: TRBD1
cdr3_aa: CAVKSGTGTTNEKLFF
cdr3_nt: TGTGCCGTTAAATCCGGGACAGGGACAACTAATGAAAAACTGTTTTTT

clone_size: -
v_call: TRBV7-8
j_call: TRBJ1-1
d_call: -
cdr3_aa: CASSPGGMNTEAFF
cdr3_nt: TGTGCCAGCAGCCCGGGGGGTATGAACACTGAAGCTTTCTTT

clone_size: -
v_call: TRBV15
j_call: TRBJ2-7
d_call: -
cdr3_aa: CATSRDPGAYEQYF
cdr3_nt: TGTGCCACCAGCAGAGACCCAGGGGCCTACGAGCAGTACTTC

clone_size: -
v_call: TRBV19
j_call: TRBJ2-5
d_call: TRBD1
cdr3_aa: CASSILTGGQETQYF
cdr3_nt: TGTGCCAGTAGTATATTAACAGGGGGCCAAGAGACCCAGTACTTC

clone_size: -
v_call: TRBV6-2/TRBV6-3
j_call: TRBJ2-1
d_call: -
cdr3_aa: CASSYLNEQFF
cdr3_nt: TGTGCCAGCAGTTATCTCAATGAGCAGTTCTTC

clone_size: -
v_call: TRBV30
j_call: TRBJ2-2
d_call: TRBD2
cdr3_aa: CAGTSGDTGELFF
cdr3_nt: TGTGCCGGGACTAGCGGTGACACCGGGGAGCTGTTTTTT

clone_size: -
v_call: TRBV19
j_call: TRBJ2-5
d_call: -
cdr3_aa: CASSDGGRGGETQYF
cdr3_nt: TGTGCCAGTAGTGACGGTGGCAGGGGAGGAGAGACCCAGTACTTC

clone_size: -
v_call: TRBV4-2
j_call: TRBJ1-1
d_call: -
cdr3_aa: CASTPGLSLSGAFF
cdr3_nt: TGTGCCAGCACTCCGGGGTTAAGCCTCTCTGGAGCTTTCTTT

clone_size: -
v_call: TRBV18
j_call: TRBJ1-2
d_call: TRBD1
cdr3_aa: CASSRGQGANGYTF
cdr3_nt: TGTGCCAGCTCACGGGGACAGGGGGCGAATGGCTACACCTTC

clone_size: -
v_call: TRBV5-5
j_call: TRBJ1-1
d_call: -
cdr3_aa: CASSSRVPEAFF
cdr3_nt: TGTGCCAGCAGCTCGAGGGTACCTGAAGCTTTCTTT

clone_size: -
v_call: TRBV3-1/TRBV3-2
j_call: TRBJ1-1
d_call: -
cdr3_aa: CASSQEAREAFF
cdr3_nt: TGTGCCAGCAGCCAAGAGGCGAGGGAAGCTTTCTTT

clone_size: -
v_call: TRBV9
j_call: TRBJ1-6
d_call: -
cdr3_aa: CASSVLNSPLHF
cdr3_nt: TGTGCCAGCAGCGTCCTTAATTCACCCCTCCACTTT

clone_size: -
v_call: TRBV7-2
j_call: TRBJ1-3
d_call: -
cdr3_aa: CASGGRASGNTIYF
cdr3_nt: TGTGCCAGCGGGGGAAGGGCCTCTGGAAACACCATATATTTT

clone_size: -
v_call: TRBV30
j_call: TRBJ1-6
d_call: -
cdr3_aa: CASSGTAGSPLHF
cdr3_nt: TGTGCCTCCTCCGGGACGGCGGGGTCACCCCTCCACTTT

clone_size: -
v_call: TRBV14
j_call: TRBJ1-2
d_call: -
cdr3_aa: CASSQDLTRWASYTF
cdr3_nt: TGTGCCAGCAGCCAAGATCTGACGCGATGGGCTAGCTACACCTTC

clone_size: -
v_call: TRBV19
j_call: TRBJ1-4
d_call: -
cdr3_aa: CASSIMTVATNEKLFF
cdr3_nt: TGTGCCAGTAGTATTATGACGGTTGCAACTAATGAAAAACTGTTTTTT

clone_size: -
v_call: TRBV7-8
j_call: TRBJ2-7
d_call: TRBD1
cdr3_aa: CASRLTRGPENEQYF
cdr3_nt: TGTGCCAGCAGGTTGACAAGGGGGCCGGAGAACGAGCAGTACTTC

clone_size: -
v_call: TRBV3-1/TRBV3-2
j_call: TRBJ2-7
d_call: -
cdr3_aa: CASSQRDTTYEQYF
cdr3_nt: TGTGCCAGCAGCCAAAGGGACACTACCTACGAGCAGTACTTC

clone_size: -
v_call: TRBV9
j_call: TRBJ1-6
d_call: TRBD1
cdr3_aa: CASSVSGQGNSPLHF
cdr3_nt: TGTGCCAGCAGCGTCAGCGGACAGGGAAATTCACCCCTCCACTTT

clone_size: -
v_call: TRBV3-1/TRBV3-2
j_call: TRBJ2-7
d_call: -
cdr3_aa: CASSQGFGTYEQYF
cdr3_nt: TGTGCCAGCAGCCAAGGTTTCGGAACCTACGAGCAGTACTTC

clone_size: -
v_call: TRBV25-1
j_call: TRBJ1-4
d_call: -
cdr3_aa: CATGTPRLFATNEKLFF
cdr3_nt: TGTGCCACCGGAACCCCCCGATTGTTTGCAACTAATGAAAAACTGTTTTTT

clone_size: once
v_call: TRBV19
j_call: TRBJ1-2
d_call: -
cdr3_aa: CASSSWDRPNYGYTF
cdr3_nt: TGTGCCAGTAGTTCCTGGGACCGGCCTAACTATGGCTACACCTTC

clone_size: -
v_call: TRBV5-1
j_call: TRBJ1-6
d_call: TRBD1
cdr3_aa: CASSSGTGYTPPLHF
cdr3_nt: TGCGCCAGCAGCTCTGGGACAGGCTACACACCACCCCTCCACTTT

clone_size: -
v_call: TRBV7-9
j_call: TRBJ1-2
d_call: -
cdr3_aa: CASRLDPQGYTF
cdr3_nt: TGTGCCAGCAGGTTGGACCCCCAGGGCTACACCTTC

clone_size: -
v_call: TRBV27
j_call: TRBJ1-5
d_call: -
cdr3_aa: CASTDTWGRPQHF
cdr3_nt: TGTGCCAGCACCGATACCTGGGGTCGGCCCCAGCATTTT

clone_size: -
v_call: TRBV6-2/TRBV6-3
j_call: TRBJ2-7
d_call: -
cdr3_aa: CASSSGRTYEQYF
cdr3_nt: TGTGCCAGCAGTAGCGGAAGAACCTACGAGCAGTACTTC

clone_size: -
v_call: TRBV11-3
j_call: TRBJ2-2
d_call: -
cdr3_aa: CASSLFNGGNTGELFF
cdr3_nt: TGTGCCAGCAGCTTATTCAATGGGGGAAACACCGGGGAGCTGTTTTTT

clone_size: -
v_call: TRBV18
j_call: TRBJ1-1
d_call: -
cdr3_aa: CASSRQPRMNTEAFF
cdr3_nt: TGTGCCAGCTCACGACAGCCCAGGATGAACACTGAAGCTTTCTTT

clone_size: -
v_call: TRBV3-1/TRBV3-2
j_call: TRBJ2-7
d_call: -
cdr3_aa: CASSLGKRGPYEQYF
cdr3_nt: TGTGCCAGCAGCTTGGGGAAGCGTGGACCCTACGAGCAGTACTTC

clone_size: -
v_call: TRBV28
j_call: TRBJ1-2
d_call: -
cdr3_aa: CASCQWDTGPYGYTF
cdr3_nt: TGTGCCAGTTGCCAGTGGGACACCGGGCCCTATGGCTACACCTTC

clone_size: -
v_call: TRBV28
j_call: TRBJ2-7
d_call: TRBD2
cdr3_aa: CASRTAGGRPYEQYF
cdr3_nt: TGTGCCAGCAGGACAGCGGGGGGGAGGCCCTACGAGCAGTACTTC

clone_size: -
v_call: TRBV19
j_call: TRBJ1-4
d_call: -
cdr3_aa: CASSYNEKLFF
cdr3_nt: TGTGCCAGTAGTTATAATGAAAAACTGTTTTTT

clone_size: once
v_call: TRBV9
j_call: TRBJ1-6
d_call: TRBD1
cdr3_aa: CASSVGQGYNSPLHF
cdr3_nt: TGTGCCAGCAGCGTTGGACAGGGCTATAATTCACCCCTCCACTTT